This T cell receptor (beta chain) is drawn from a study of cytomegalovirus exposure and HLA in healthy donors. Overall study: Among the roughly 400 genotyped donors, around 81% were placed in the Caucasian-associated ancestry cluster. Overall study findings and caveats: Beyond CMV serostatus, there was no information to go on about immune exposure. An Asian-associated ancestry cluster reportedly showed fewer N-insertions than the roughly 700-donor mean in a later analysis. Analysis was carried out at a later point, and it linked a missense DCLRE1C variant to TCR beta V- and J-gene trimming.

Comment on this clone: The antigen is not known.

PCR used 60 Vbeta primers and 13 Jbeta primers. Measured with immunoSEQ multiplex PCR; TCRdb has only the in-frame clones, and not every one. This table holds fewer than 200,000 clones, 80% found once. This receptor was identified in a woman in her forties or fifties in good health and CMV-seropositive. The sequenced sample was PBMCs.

As DNA, the CDR3 is TGTGCCAGCAGTTACTCGATGGCAGGGGGTCGCGAGCAGTACTTC. Its translation: CASSYSMAGGREQYF. This chain links TRBV6-5 with TRBJ2-7; TRBD1 aligns across 7 bases. The CDR3 runs to 15 residues. Germline CDR1 reads MNHEY; CDR2 reads SVGAGI. V shed 0 bases, J shed 6 bases, and the junction held 8 bases outside the gene matches.